This passage covers 23 T cell receptor beta chains from one sample sequenced in a study of CD8 T cells in ankylosing spondylitis. Study-level findings and limits: Made up of eight highly homologous variants, a TCR beta motif appeared characteristic of ankylosing spondylitis blood.

Antigens for these TCRs are unknown. TCRdb re-called the 5' RACE reads through MiXCR, storing one row per CDR3 protein. The sample holds about 700,000 distinct CDR3 sequences, around a fifth seen once. Material: blood, either unsorted or a sorted T cell fraction (not recorded which). These receptors originate from a male donor with ankylosing spondylitis.

This clonotype was seen a few times. The V call is TRBV5-1, the J call TRBJ2-7, with 11 bases aligning to TRBD2. V was pared by 5 bases and J by 1 base, with 8 bases of the junction left unmatched. Germline V gene lookup returns CDR1 SGHRS and CDR2 YFSETQ. This CDR3 comprises 16 residues. This CDR3 reads CASRYTSGGSSYEQYF. CDR3 bases: TGCGCCAGCAGGTATACTAGCGGGGGATCGTCCTACGAGCAGTACTTC.

A few counts support this clonotype. CDR3 DNA: TGTGCCAGCAGCCCCTCCGGCCCCCAGAACACTGAAGCTTTCTTT. Protein product: CASSPSGPQNTEAFF. The genes are TRBV3-1 and TRBJ1-1; no reliable D call. With 4 bases removed from V and 1 base from J, the gap between germline ends came to 13 bases. CDR1 and CDR2 from the germline V gene are LGHDT and YNNKEL (reference sequence). The CDR3 has 15 residues. The complete variable domain, with remaining parts taken from reference TRBV3-1 and TRBJ1-1, reads DTAVSQTPKYLVTQMGNDKSIKCEQNLGHDTMYWYKQDSKKFLKIMFSYNNKELIINETVPNRFSPKSPDKAHLNLHINSLELGDSAVYFCASSPSGPQNTEAFFGQGTRLTVV.

The chain joins TRBV11-2 to TRBJ2-7; maybe TRBD1 (6 bases). Germline CDR1 is SGHAT and CDR2 is FQNNGV. The V gene lost 7 bases and the J gene lost 2 bases, with 18 bases spanning the gap. The CDR3 totals 15 residues. This CDR3 reads CASNQPYRAPYEQYF. The CDR3 nucleotides are TGTGCCAGCAACCAACCCTACAGGGCCCCCTACGAGCAGTACTTC.

In its sample, this clonotype was seen many times. The chain is built from TRBV30 and TRBJ2-1; no clear D gene. Trimming took off 4 bases at V and 0 bases at J, with 10 bases between the two ends. Germline CDR1 reads GTSNPN; CDR2 reads SVGIG (reference sequence). The CDR3 sequence is 14 residues long. CDR3 amino acids: CAWNRAFSYNEQFF. The CDR3 coding sequence is TGTGCCTGGAATCGGGCTTTCTCCTACAATGAGCAGTTCTTC.

The J gene is TRBJ2-7, the V gene TRBV6-2 or TRBV6-3, with D possibly being TRBD2 (6 bases). V was cut by 1 base and J by 2 bases, with 9 bases left in between. This CDR3 is built from 14 residues. Germline V gene lookup returns CDR1 MNHEY and CDR2 SVGEGT. DNA of the CDR3: TGTGCCAGCAGTTACTTGGCGGGAACCTACGAGCAGTACTTC. The encoded protein is CASSYLAGTYEQYF.

This clonotype has just a few counts. The chain employs TRBV12-3 or TRBV12-4 and TRBJ1-1; TRBD1 aligns across 8 bases. The V gene end was trimmed by 5 bases and the J gene end by 4 bases; junction bases not matched to a gene: 9. The CDR3 has 15 amino acids. The CDR3: CASSTQGAISTEAFF. CDR3 DNA: TGTGCCAGCAGTACGCAGGGGGCGATTAGCACTGAAGCTTTCTTT.

This clonotype came up a few times. The chain carries TRBV29-1 and TRBJ2-2; D may be TRBD1 (5 bases). The CDR3 consists of 14 residues. Germline assignment: CDR1 SQVTM and CDR2 ANQGSEA. Trimming left V 3 bases short and J 4 bases short, with 12 bases between. The CDR3 loop reads CSVDDWGSTGELFF. CDR3 DNA: TGCAGCGTTGATGATTGGGGCTCCACCGGGGAGCTGTTTTTT.

This clonotype appeared a few times. CDR3 in amino acids: CASSLGLLSYEQYF. The CDR3 DNA reads as TGTGCCAGCAGCTTGGGGCTCCTCTCCTACGAGCAGTACTTC. This sequence joins TRBV5-6 and TRBJ2-7; D unresolved. Germline-derived CDR1 and CDR2 are SGHDT and YYEEEE. V dropped 0 bases and J dropped 0 bases, with 7 bases sitting between them. The CDR3 is made up of 14 amino acids.

The gene calls are TRBV28 and TRBJ2-7, with TRBD2 identical over 14 bases. The V and J ends lost 5 bases and 5 bases, in that order; junction bases with no gene match: 11. The CDR3 has 17 amino acids. CDR1 and CDR2 from the germline V gene are MDHEN and SYDVKM. The CDR3 reads CASSPTPRLAGGHEQYF. As DNA, the CDR3 is TGTGCCAGCAGTCCAACCCCGCGACTAGCGGGAGGGCACGAGCAGTACTTC.

This clonotype was observed a handful of times. The V and J genes are TRBV3-1 and TRBJ2-5; 7 positions match TRBD1. With 1 base clipped from V and 2 bases from J, the junction kept 7 bases outside the gene matches. Germline-derived CDR1 and CDR2 are LGHDT and YNNKEL (reference sequence). This CDR3 has 16 amino acids. This CDR3 reads CASSQGNRGGQETQYF. The CDR3 coding sequence is TGTGCCAGCAGCCAAGGGAACAGGGGCGGACAAGAGACCCAGTACTTC.

J is TRBJ2-3 and V is TRBV11-2; no clear D. Germline loops: CDR1 SGHAT, CDR2 FQNNGV. Trimming pared 1 base from V and 2 bases from J, leaving 7 bases between. The CDR3 runs 14 residues. CDR3 nucleotides: TGTGCCAGCAGCTTAGGGCAATTCACAGATACGCAGTATTTT. This codes for CASSLGQFTDTQYF.

This clonotype showed up many times. The rearrangement joins TRBV12-3 or TRBV12-4 to TRBJ2-2; D remains unclear. CDR3 size: 13 residues. The V gene lost 2 bases and the J gene lost 4 bases, with 5 bases spanning the gap. CDR3 sequence (DNA): TGTGCCAGCAGTTTACTCCCCACCGGGGAGCTGTTTTTT. Encoded protein: CASSLLPTGELFF.

This clonotype occurred a few times. The V and J genes are TRBV18 and TRBJ2-2; D is uncertain. The CDR3 is 14 amino acids. The V end was cut by 4 bases, the J end by 6 bases, with 12 bases between. The germline gives CDR1 KGHSH, CDR2 LQKENI. This CDR3 is CASSQASTAGELFF. The DNA of the CDR3 is TGTGCCAGCTCACAGGCCTCGACCGCCGGGGAGCTGTTTTTT.

This clonotype was counted between two and nine times. The CDR3: CAWSVDLGGYTF. The CDR3 bases are TGTGCCTGGAGTGTTGATTTGGGGGGCTACACCTTC. The gene calls are TRBV30 and TRBJ1-2; D is unresolved. The CDR3 has 12 residues. Trimming removed 0 bases from V and 8 bases from J, with 10 bases in between. Per germline, CDR1 GTSNPN and CDR2 SVGIG (reference sequence).

This clonotype was seen a handful of times. CDR3 nucleotide sequence: TGCAGTGCTACCGTTACAGGGGGCTTCTATGGCTACACCTTC. Translated: CSATVTGGFYGYTF. The V and J genes are TRBV20-1 and TRBJ1-2, with 9 positions matching TRBD1. Germline V gene lookup returns CDR1 DFQATT and CDR2 SNEGSKA (reference sequence). The CDR3 is 14 amino acids. V trimming: 4 bases; J trimming: 4 bases; junction bases outside the gene matches: 7.

This clonotype was recorded a few times. The chain links TRBV10-2 to TRBJ2-3; TRBD2 matches 12 bases. The germline gives CDR1 WSHSY, CDR2 SAAADI. Trimming took 2 bases from V and 4 from J; bases not matched to a gene: 7. The CDR3 contains 17 residues. The CDR3 sequence is CASSEPQTSGRSDTQYF. Here the CDR3 DNA reads TGCGCCAGCAGTGAGCCCCAGACTAGCGGGAGATCAGATACGCAGTATTTT.

The rearrangement joins TRBV19 to TRBJ1-1; 7 nucleotides line up with TRBD1. The germline gives CDR1 LNHDA, CDR2 SQIVND (reference sequence). The J segment lost 6 bases and the V segment lost 5 bases, leaving 6 bases of the junction unmatched. The CDR3 is 13 residues long. The CDR3 protein is CASSFDRASEAFF. Written as DNA, the CDR3 is TGTGCCAGTAGTTTCGACAGGGCCTCTGAAGCTTTCTTT.

This clonotype was detected only a few times. This chain links TRBV3-1 with TRBJ2-7; a weak D match, TRBD1 (6 bases). The ends were cut back, 2 bases at V and 3 bases at J, with 17 bases in the middle. Germline CDR1 reads LGHDT; CDR2 reads YNNKEL (reference sequence). This CDR3 region has 16 residues. CDR3: CASSQFGTRFLYEQYF. CDR3 sequence (DNA): TGTGCCAGCAGCCAATTTGGGACAAGGTTTCTCTACGAGCAGTACTTC.

This chain uses TRBV28 with TRBJ2-7; possible D gene TRBD1, 5 bases. The V end lost 8 bases, the J end lost 2 bases, and 16 bases lay between the germline ends. This CDR3 has 14 amino acids. In germline, CDR1 is MDHEN, CDR2 SYDVKM. The CDR3 region has the DNA TGTGCCAGCGCCTGGGGCTTAGCCCCCTACGAGCAGTACTTC. It is translated as CASAWGLAPYEQYF.

The CDR3 DNA follows: TGTGCCAGCTCCCAGGGGGTCAGATCCTACGAGCAGTACTTC. It specifies CASSQGVRSYEQYF. This chain joins TRBV9 and TRBJ2-7; 7 nucleotides agree with TRBD1. There are 14 residues in the CDR3. Germline CDR1 and CDR2: SGDLS and YYNGEE. The V segment lost 7 bases and the J segment 1 base; nucleotides outside the gene matches: 8.

The chain is built from TRBV5-1 and TRBJ2-7; 13 positions match TRBD2. Germline CDR1 reads SGHRS; CDR2 reads YFSETQ. The V gene end was trimmed by 4 bases and the J gene end by 2 bases; junction bases not matched to a gene: 6. This CDR3 comprises 16 residues. CDR3 loop: CASSRPGTSGTYEQYF. DNA for the CDR3: TGCGCCAGCAGCCGACCCGGGACTAGCGGGACCTACGAGCAGTACTTC.

The V and J genes are TRBV5-1 and TRBJ2-7; 10 positions agree with TRBD1. CDR3 size: 16 residues. Germline V gives CDR1 SGHRS, CDR2 YFSETQ. V lost 3 bases, J lost 2 bases, and 8 bases stayed unmatched. The CDR3 sequence: CASSYWGQGPTYEQYF. The CDR3 nucleotides read TGCGCCAGCAGCTACTGGGGACAGGGGCCCACCTACGAGCAGTACTTC.

This clonotype was observed a handful of times. The chain joins TRBV4-1 to TRBJ1-4; D remains ambiguous. The CDR3 sequence is 16 residues long. Germline V gives CDR1 MGHRA, CDR2 YSYEKL. With 1 base removed from V and 8 bases from J, the gap between germline ends came to 17 bases. The CDR3 loop reads CASSQGRIGDREKLFF. Written as DNA, the CDR3 is TGCGCCAGCAGCCAAGGAAGAATCGGAGATCGGGAAAAACTGTTTTTT.